The sequence of this T cell receptor beta chain was determined in a study of siplizumab effects on memory and regulatory T cells. Study results and limitations: Naive or memory phenotype was unassignable for roughly 80-96% of proliferating CD4+ or CD8+ clones. The diversity of naive T cells seemed greater than that of memory cells, and their alloresponse contribution seemed major.

About this clone: What it binds is not known.

Germline V gene sequence: CDR1 MGHRA, CDR2 YSYEKL. The V and J ends lost 0 bases and 4 bases respectively, with 15 bases between them. CDR3 length: 16 amino acids. Only in-frame clones appear in the TCRdb table, and some are missing; sequencing was by immunoSEQ multiplex PCR. Among under 70,000 clones, roughly 85% were seen once, and the ten largest hold approximately 0.38%. This clonotype was sampled from a human donor in good health. Sequenced: memory CD4+ T cells sorted from blood. The chain is built from TRBV4-1 and TRBJ1-2; a possible D gene is TRBD1 (6 bases). In nucleotides, the CDR3 is TGCGCCAGCAGCCAAGATAACCGGGGGCGGGCCTATGGCTACACCTTC. Encoded protein: CASSQDNRGRAYGYTF.